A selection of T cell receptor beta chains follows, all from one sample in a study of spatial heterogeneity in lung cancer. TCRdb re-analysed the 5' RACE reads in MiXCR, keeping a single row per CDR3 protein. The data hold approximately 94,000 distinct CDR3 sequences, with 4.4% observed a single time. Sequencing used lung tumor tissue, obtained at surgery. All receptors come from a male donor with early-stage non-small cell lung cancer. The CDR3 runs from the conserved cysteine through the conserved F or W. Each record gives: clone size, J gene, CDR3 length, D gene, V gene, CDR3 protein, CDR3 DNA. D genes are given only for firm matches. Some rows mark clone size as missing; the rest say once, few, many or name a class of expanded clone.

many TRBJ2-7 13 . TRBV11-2 CASSSLRGMEQYF TGTGCCAGCAGCTCCCTACGGGGTATGGAGCAGTACTTC
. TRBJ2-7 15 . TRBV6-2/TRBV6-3 CASRDGLPPNYEQYF TGTGCCAGCAGGGACGGGTTACCCCCCAACTACGAGCAGTACTTC
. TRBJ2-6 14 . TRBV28 CASGGVDGANVLTF TGTGCCAGCGGAGGGGTGGATGGGGCCAACGTCCTAACTTTC
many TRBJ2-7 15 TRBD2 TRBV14 CASSQAAGVTYEQYF TGTGCCAGCAGCCAGGCGGCGGGAGTTACTTACGAGCAGTACTTC
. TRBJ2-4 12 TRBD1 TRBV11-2 CASSLGPGGRYF TGTGCCAGCAGCTTAGGCCCAGGGGGCCGGTACTTC
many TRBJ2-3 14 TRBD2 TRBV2 CASTWAGREGTQYF TGTGCCAGCACCTGGGCGGGAAGGGAGGGTACGCAGTATTTT
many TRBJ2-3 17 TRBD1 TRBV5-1 CASSSPEGQGYTDTQYF TGCGCCAGCAGCTCACCTGAGGGACAGGGGTACACAGATACGCAGTATTTT
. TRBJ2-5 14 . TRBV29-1 CSVEIGTFQETQYF TGCAGCGTTGAAATAGGGACGTTTCAAGAGACCCAGTACTTC
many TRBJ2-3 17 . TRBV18 CASSRLGSGLSTDTQYF TGTGCCAGCTCAAGACTTGGTAGTGGGCTCAGCACAGATACGCAGTATTTT
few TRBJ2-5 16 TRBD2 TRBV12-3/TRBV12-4 CASSPGSSGMQETQYF TGTGCCAGCAGCCCAGGGTCTAGCGGAATGCAAGAGACCCAGTACTTC
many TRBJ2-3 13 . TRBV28 CASSGPNSDTQYF TGTGCCAGCAGCGGTCCTAACTCAGATACGCAGTATTTT
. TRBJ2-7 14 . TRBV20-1 CSAREGQGYYEQYF TGCAGTGCTAGAGAGGGTCAGGGGTACTACGAGCAGTACTTC
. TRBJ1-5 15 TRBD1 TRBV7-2 CASSLLAGGDQPQHF TGTGCCAGCAGCTTATTAGCAGGGGGCGATCAGCCCCAGCATTTT
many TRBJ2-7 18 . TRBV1 CTSSQGSKRELRPKGQYF TGCACCAGCAGCCAAGGTTCCAAGCGGGAGTTGAGGCCGAAAGGGCAGTACTTC
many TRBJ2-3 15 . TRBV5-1 CASSLEAGGTDTQYF TGCGCCAGCAGCTTGGAGGCAGGGGGCACAGATACGCAGTATTTT
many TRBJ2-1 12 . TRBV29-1 CSGIKQGNEQFF TGCAGCGGGATCAAACAGGGAAATGAGCAGTTCTTC
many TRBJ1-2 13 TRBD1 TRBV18 CASSVQGDYGYTF TGTGCCAGCTCAGTACAGGGGGACTATGGCTACACCTTC
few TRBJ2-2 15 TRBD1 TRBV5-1 CASSFRDRTTGELFF TGCGCCAGCAGCTTCCGGGACAGGACCACCGGGGAGCTGTTTTTT
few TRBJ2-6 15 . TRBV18 CASSTEISGANVLTF TGTGCCAGCTCAACTGAGATCTCTGGGGCCAACGTCCTGACTTTC
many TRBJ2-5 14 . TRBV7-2 CASSLRLRQETQYF TGTGCCAGCAGCTTAAGGCTGCGGCAAGAGACCCAGTACTTC
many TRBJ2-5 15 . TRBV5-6 CASSFRGKGGGTQYF TGTGCCAGCAGCTTCCGCGGGAAAGGAGGGGGGACCCAGTACTTC
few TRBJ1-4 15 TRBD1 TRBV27 CASKQPTGGYEKLFF TGTGCCAGCAAACAACCGACAGGGGGCTATGAAAAACTGTTTTTT
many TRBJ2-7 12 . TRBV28 CASSFPGNEQYF TGTGCCAGCAGTTTCCCCGGGAACGAGCAGTACTTC
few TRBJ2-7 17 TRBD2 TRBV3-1 CASSQDPKLAESYEQYF TGTGCCAGCAGCCAAGACCCGAAACTAGCGGAGTCCTACGAGCAGTACTTC
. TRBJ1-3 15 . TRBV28 CASSLFNRAGNTIYF TGTGCCAGCAGTTTATTTAACAGGGCCGGAAACACCATATATTTT
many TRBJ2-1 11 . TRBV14 CASSQIREQFF TGTGCCAGCAGCCAGATTAGGGAGCAGTTCTTC
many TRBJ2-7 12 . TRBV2 CASRLESYEQYF TGTGCCAGCAGACTAGAAAGCTACGAGCAGTACTTC
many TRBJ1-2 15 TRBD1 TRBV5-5 CASSLGTATNYGYTF TGTGCCAGCAGCTTAGGGACAGCTACTAACTATGGCTACACCTTC
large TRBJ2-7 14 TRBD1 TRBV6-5 CASSYGDRGYEQYF TGTGCCAGCAGTTACGGGGACAGGGGGTACGAGCAGTACTTC
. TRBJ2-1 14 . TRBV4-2 CASSQERTHNEQFF TGTGCCAGCAGCCAAGAGAGGACCCACAATGAGCAGTTCTTC
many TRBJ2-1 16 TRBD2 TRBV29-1 CSVEFMTSGVYNEQFF TGCAGCGTTGAATTCATGACTAGCGGAGTATACAATGAGCAGTTCTTC
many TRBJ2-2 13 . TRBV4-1 CASSSIGPGSLFF TGCGCCAGCAGCTCTATTGGCCCGGGTTCGCTGTTTTTT
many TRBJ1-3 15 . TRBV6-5 CASSSDGTPGNTIYF TGTGCCAGCAGCTCCGATGGAACACCTGGAAACACCATATATTTT
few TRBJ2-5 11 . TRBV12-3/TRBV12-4 CASSPKFTQYF TGTGCCAGCAGTCCGAAGTTTACCCAGTACTTC
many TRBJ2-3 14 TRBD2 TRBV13 CASSPGLAGDTQYF TGTGCCAGCAGCCCGGGACTAGCGGGAGATACGCAGTATTTT
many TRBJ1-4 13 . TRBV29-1 CSVLRATNEKLFF TGCAGCGTTTTACGTGCAACTAATGAAAAACTGTTTTTT
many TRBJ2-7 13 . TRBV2 CASNLGVSYEQYF TGTGCCAGCAATCTTGGGGTCTCCTACGAGCAGTACTTC
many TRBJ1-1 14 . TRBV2 CASEVIGQGAEAFF TGTGCCAGCGAAGTAATTGGTCAAGGCGCTGAAGCTTTCTTT
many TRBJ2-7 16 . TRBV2 CASSPGVRDKFYEQYF TGTGCCAGCAGCCCAGGGGTCCGGGACAAGTTCTACGAGCAGTACTTC
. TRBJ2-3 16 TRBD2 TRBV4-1 CASTEQTSDSTDTQYF TGCGCCAGCACCGAACAGACTAGCGATAGCACAGATACGCAGTATTTT
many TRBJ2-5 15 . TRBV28 CASSFTRGKEETQYF TGTGCCAGCAGTTTCACAAGGGGAAAGGAAGAGACCCAGTACTTC
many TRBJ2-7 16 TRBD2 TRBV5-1 CASSLGEGMRSYEQYF TGCGCCAGCAGCTTGGGGGAGGGAATGCGGTCCTACGAGCAGTACTTC
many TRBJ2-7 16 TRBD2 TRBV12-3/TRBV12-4 CASSFSPLTSSYEQYF TGTGCCAGCAGTTTCTCGCCCTTGACTAGCAGCTACGAGCAGTACTTC
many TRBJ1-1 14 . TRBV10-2 CASFRGEDNTEAFF TGCGCCAGCTTTAGGGGAGAAGATAACACTGAAGCTTTCTTT
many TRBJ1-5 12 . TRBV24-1 CATSGGNQPQHF TGTGCCACCAGTGGGGGCAATCAGCCCCAGCATTTT
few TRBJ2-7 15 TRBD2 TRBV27 CASSLSSGRAYEQYF TGTGCCAGCAGTTTGTCTAGCGGGAGGGCCTACGAGCAGTACTTC
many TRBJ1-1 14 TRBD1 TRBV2 CASRGGQGTTEAFF TGTGCCAGCAGGGGGGGACAGGGGACTACTGAAGCTTTCTTT
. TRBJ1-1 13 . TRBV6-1 CASRKDGNTEAFF TGTGCCAGCAGGAAGGACGGGAACACTGAAGCTTTCTTT
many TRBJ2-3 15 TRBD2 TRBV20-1 CSASLGLAVTDTQYF TGCAGTGCTAGTTTGGGACTAGCGGTCACAGATACGCAGTATTTT